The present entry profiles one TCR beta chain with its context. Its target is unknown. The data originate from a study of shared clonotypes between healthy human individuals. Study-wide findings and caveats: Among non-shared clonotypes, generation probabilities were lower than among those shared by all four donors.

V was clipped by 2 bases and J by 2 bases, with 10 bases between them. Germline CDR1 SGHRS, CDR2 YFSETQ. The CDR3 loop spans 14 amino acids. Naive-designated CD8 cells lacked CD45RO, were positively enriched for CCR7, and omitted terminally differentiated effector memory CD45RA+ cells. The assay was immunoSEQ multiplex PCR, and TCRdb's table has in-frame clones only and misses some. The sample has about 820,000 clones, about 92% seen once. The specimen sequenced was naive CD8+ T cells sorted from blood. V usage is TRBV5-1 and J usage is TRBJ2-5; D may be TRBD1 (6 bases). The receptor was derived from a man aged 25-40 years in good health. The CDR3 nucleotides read TGCGCCAGCAGCTTTGGACAGACTCAAGAGACCCAGTACTTC. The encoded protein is CASSFGQTQETQYF.